The clone carrying this TCR beta chain turned up a few times. Germline assignment: CDR1 DFQATT and CDR2 SNEGSKA (reference sequence). There are 14 residues in the CDR3. Trimming removed 3 bases from V and 1 base from J; junction bases left unmatched: 5. This specimen belongs to a study of spatial heterogeneity in lung cancer. Time point denoted: sample taken at primary tumor resection. Sequencing of whole RNA from tumor, nontumor lung or frozen PBMC involved no sorting. In TCRdb, the 5' RACE reads were re-called with MiXCR into one record per CDR3 protein. The sample includes tens of thousands of distinct CDR3 sequences, less than 10% of them seen just once.

V is TRBV20-1 and J is TRBJ2-7, with 8 bases matching TRBD1. The clonotype originates from a female donor with early-stage non-small cell lung cancer. The sequencing used PBMCs, collected at surgery. CDR3 amino acids: CSASKGQGSYEQYV. The DNA of the CDR3 is TGCAGTGCTAGTAAAGGACAGGGTTCCTACGAGCAGTACGTC.